What follows describes a single TCR beta chain. Its antigen remains unknown. This specimen comes from a study of OX40 agonist ivuxolimab in advanced cancers. Overall study results and limits: What antigens the expanded peripheral T cells recognized was never established. Fewer expanded clones were found on average in CD4+ than in CD8+ T cells.

J was trimmed by 0 bases and V by 7 bases; bases with no gene match: 8. CDR3 size: 15 residues. Germline CDR1 and CDR2: MNHEY and SVGAGI. The data were produced by immunoSEQ multiplex PCR, yet TCRdb's version contains in-frame clones alone and is incomplete. Of approximately 67,000 clones listed, 83% are singletons. This TCR derives from an adult with an advanced solid tumor such as melanoma, head and neck, liver or kidney cancer. Sequencing was performed on CD4+ or CD8+ T cells sorted from blood, taken in a trial of the OX40 agonist ivuxolimab. This chain connects TRBV6-5 to TRBJ1-1, with 7 positions matching TRBD1. Written as DNA, the CDR3 is TGTGCCAGCACTAGGGACAGCTTCTTGAACACTGAAGCTTTCTTT. Its translation is CASTRDSFLNTEAFF.